This T cell receptor beta chain is from a study of graft-versus-host responses after intestinal transplantation. Whole-study context: Transplants given to recipients were multivisceral, liver-intestinal, or isolated intestinal. Study-wide results and caveats: GvH clones turned up in recipient marrow; some had shown up first in ileum or blood. Association was observed between peak circulating GvH clone levels and early post-transplant HvG declines.

J gave up 7 bases and V 4 bases, and 12 bases lay outside the gene matches. This CDR3 has 17 amino acids. CDR1 and CDR2 (germline): SGHRS, YFSETQ. This clone was detected only a few times. As yet, its antigen is unknown. The protocol was immunoSEQ multiplex PCR, while the TCRdb copy is restricted to in-frame clones and leaves out a portion. The sample consists of tens of thousands of clones, approximately 90% of them appearing once. The source is a human patient who received an intestinal transplant, so some T cells may come from the graft donor. This material consisted of PBMCs, taken 26 days after transplant. V is TRBV5-1 and J is TRBJ2-1, with TRBD2 identical over 12 bases. The CDR3 DNA is TGCGCCAGCAGCACTCGACTAGCGGGGGCCCCGACGAATGAGCAGTTCTTC. Its protein product is CASSTRLAGAPTNEQFF.